Below, 27 T cell receptor beta chains from the same sample are listed, as sequenced in a study of blood T cell repertoires in COVID-19. Some clones are missing from TCRdb's copy, which holds only in-frame ones; the method was immunoSEQ multiplex PCR. The sample has 200,000 to 250,000 clones, roughly 86% seen once; the top ten hold approximately 1.7%. The sample was PBMCs or T cells enriched from blood (not recorded which). Source of these receptors: a woman aged 45-65 years who had recovered from COVID-19.

This clone was counted once. The chain links TRBV28 to TRBJ2-1; perhaps TRBD1 as D (6 bases). CDR3 length equals 12 residues. Trimming removed 7 bases at V and 13 bases at J, with 17 bases between. The germline gives CDR1 MDHEN, CDR2 SYDVKM. The CDR3 region has the DNA TGTGCCAGCACCAAGGACCCAGGGGAACAGTTCTTC. It encodes CASTKDPGEQFF.

The V call is TRBV19, the J call TRBJ2-7, with 7 nucleotides matching TRBD1. Trimming removed 5 bases from V and 2 bases from J; junction bases left unmatched: 12. The CDR3 is 16 residues long. Per the germline V gene, CDR1 is LNHDA and CDR2 is SQIVND (reference sequence). CDR3 sequence reads: CASSPPGPGTAYEQYF. The CDR3 nucleotides are TGTGCCAGTAGTCCCCCTGGTCCCGGGACAGCCTACGAGCAGTACTTC.

The chain links TRBV28 to TRBJ2-1; TRBD2 matches 8 bases. J gave up 7 bases and V 4 bases, and 9 bases lay outside the gene matches. Germline CDR1 MDHEN, CDR2 SYDVKM. This CDR3 region has 15 residues. CDR3 bases: TGTGCCAGCAGTTCCCAACCCCGGGGGGGAAATGAGCAGTTCTTC. Protein: CASSSQPRGGNEQFF.

This chain links TRBV11-2 with TRBJ2-3, with TRBD2 matching 14 bases. Germline values: CDR1 SGHAT, CDR2 FQNNGV. The CDR3 loop spans 18 amino acids. V trimming: 5 bases; J trimming: 2 bases; junction bases outside the gene matches: 9. The CDR3 bases are TGTGCCAGCAGCAAGGGACTAGCGGGAGAACTATCCACAGATACGCAGTATTTT. Its translation: CASSKGLAGELSTDTQYF.

This chain links TRBV7-8 with TRBJ1-1, with D unclear. The CDR3 loop spans 13 amino acids. V was clipped by 5 bases and J by 7 bases, with 14 bases between them. Germline CDR1 SGHVS, CDR2 FQNEAQ. The DNA of the CDR3 is TGTGCCAGCAGCCCACACAGTAGTAGTGAAGCTTTCTTT. Protein product: CASSPHSSSEAFF.

V usage is TRBV18 and J usage is TRBJ1-2, with 7 positions matching TRBD1. J gave up 3 bases and V 4 bases, and 20 bases lay outside the gene matches. The V gene's germline CDR1 is KGHSH and CDR2 LQKENI. The CDR3 is made up of 19 amino acids. The CDR3 DNA reads as TGTGCCAGCTCACTACCAAAATGGACAGGAACCCGAGTAGACTATGGCTACACCTTC. This encodes CASSLPKWTGTRVDYGYTF.

The rearrangement joins TRBV2 to TRBJ1-1, with unresolved D. V shed 0 bases and J shed 10 bases, with 12 bases lying between them. CDR3 size: 13 residues. Germline V CDR1 and CDR2: SNHLY, FYNNEI. For the CDR3, the DNA is TGTGCCAGCAGTGAAGCGCTTCGGGAGAGAGCTTTCTTT. This sequence encodes CASSEALRERAFF.

The V call is TRBV19, the J call TRBJ1-1; 8 bases are shared with TRBD1. Trimming cost V 7 bases and J 5 bases; bases outside gene matches: 27. This CDR3 has 20 residues. Per the germline V gene, CDR1 is LNHDA and CDR2 is SQIVND (reference sequence). CDR3 residues: CASTSGTGYGGVTKRTEAFF. CDR3 sequence (DNA): TGTGCCAGTACATCCGGGACAGGCTATGGGGGAGTAACAAAGCGAACTGAAGCTTTCTTT.

As to this clone: A junction end diverges from the germline sequence, so it may reflect a read error. V and J are TRBV4-3 and TRBJ1-4; D is uncertain. Germline CDR1 and CDR2: LGHNA and YSLEER. The length of the CDR3 is 13 residues. CDR3 coding DNA: TGCGCCAGCAGACAAGATCACGGGGAAAAACTGTTTTTT. It translates to CASRQDHGEKLFF.

This chain connects TRBV5-6 to TRBJ1-2; D is possibly TRBD1 (5 bases). The germline V gene encodes CDR1 SGHDT and CDR2 YYEEEE. Trimming removed 5 bases at V and 1 base at J, with 9 bases between. CDR3 length: 13 residues. Here the CDR3 reads CASRLQDNYGYTF. The CDR3 coding sequence is TGTGCCAGCAGGTTACAGGATAACTATGGCTACACCTTC.

The V and J genes are TRBV30 and TRBJ2-2; possible D gene TRBD1, 6 bases. This CDR3 spans 15 amino acids. From germline, CDR1 is GTSNPN and CDR2 SVGIG (reference sequence). V was pared by 3 bases and J by 1 base, with 12 bases between. The CDR3 region is CAWSFGQKNTGELFF. The DNA for the CDR3 is TGTGCCTGGAGCTTCGGACAGAAGAACACCGGGGAGCTGTTTTTT.

The CDR3 reads CASGLGQAQETQYF. DNA for the CDR3: TGTGCTAGTGGTTTGGGCCAGGCGCAAGAGACCCAGTACTTC. The rearrangement uses TRBV12-5 and TRBJ2-5, with D uncertain. Germline lookup yields CDR1 LGHNT and CDR2 FRNRAP. The length of the CDR3 is 14 residues. V was shortened by 1 base and J by 2 bases, with 8 bases between the two germline ends.

V gene TRBV6-1 combines with J gene TRBJ2-7; weak D call: TRBD2 (6 bases). CDR1 MNHNS and CDR2 SASEGT come from the germline V gene. The CDR3 consists of 15 residues. V gave up 2 bases and J gave up 6 bases, with 17 bases separating them. CDR3 region: CASSESPGEAGEQYF. As DNA, the CDR3 is TGTGCCAGCAGTGAAAGCCCGGGAGAGGCGGGCGAGCAGTACTTC.

V and J are TRBV28 and TRBJ1-4; TRBD1 agrees at 9 bases. The V segment lost 4 bases and the J segment 5 bases; nucleotides outside the gene matches: 5. CDR1 and CDR2 from the germline V gene are MDHEN and SYDVKM. The CDR3 covers 15 residues. The CDR3 sequence is CASSSLGQGNEKLFF. The CDR3 bases are TGTGCCAGCAGTTCCCTGGGACAGGGCAATGAAAAACTGTTTTTT.

This chain uses TRBV7-9 with TRBJ2-2; 10 bases fit TRBD2. This CDR3 comprises 17 residues. CDR1 SEHNR and CDR2 FQNEAQ come from the germline V gene (reference sequence). V lost 0 bases and J lost 4; bases outside the gene matches: 5. CDR3 amino acids: CASSLASSGSITGELFF. The CDR3 DNA reads as TGTGCCAGCAGCTTAGCTTCTAGCGGGAGTATCACCGGGGAGCTGTTTTTT. The full variable domain, with the rest looked up from reference TRBV7-9 and TRBJ2-2, is DTGVSQNPRHKITKRGQNVTFRCDPISEHNRLYWYRQTLGQGPEFLTYFQNEAQLEKSRLLSDRFSAERPKGSFSTLEIQRTEQGDSAMYLCASSLASSGSITGELFFGEGSRLTVL.

This sequence joins TRBV28 and TRBJ1-1; TRBD1 might be the D (6 bases). The V and J ends lost 2 bases and 7 bases respectively, with 11 bases between them. The germline V gene has CDR1 MDHEN and CDR2 SYDVKM. There are 13 residues in the CDR3. The CDR3 nucleotides are TGTGCCAGCAGTTTAGACAGGACTTTTGAAGCTTTCTTT. This gives the protein CASSLDRTFEAFF. Based on the CDR3 plus reference TRBV28 and TRBJ1-1, the full variable domain is DVKVTQSSRYLVKRTGEKVFLECVQDMDHENMFWYRQDPGLGLRLIYFSYDVKMKEKGDIPEGYSVSREKKERFSLILESASTNQTSMYLCASSLDRTFEAFFGQGTRLTVV.

V is TRBV28 and J is TRBJ2-2; TRBD2 aligns across 13 bases. The CDR3 is 15 amino acids. Per the germline V gene, CDR1 is MDHEN and CDR2 is SYDVKM. V dropped 8 bases and J dropped 3; count of bases not matched to a gene: 3. The CDR3 spells CASGTSGAHTGELFF. In nucleotides, the CDR3 is TGTGCCAGCGGGACTAGCGGGGCTCACACCGGGGAGCTGTTTTTT. Full variable domain (rest looked up from reference TRBV28 and TRBJ2-2): DVKVTQSSRYLVKRTGEKVFLECVQDMDHENMFWYRQDPGLGLRLIYFSYDVKMKEKGDIPEGYSVSREKKERFSLILESASTNQTSMYLCASGTSGAHTGELFFGEGSRLTVL.

In regard to this clone: The junction differs from germline at one of its ends, possibly a read error. The chain carries TRBV4-3 and TRBJ2-2, with D maybe TRBD2 (5 bases). Germline CDR1 LGHNA, CDR2 YSLEER. This CDR3 has 16 amino acids. CDR3 bases: TGCGCCAGCAGCCAAGATGAGGGCGTGAACAGCGGGGAGCTGTTTTTT. Its translation: CASSQDEGVNSGELFF.

The V call is TRBV7-8, the J call TRBJ2-5, with D unclear. The CDR3 is 12 amino acids. The V gene lost 5 bases and the J gene lost 5 bases, with 9 bases spanning the gap. In germline, CDR1 is SGHVS, CDR2 FQNEAQ. This CDR3 reads CASSRVLETQYF. As DNA, the CDR3 is TGTGCCAGCAGCCGGGTCTTGGAGACCCAGTACTTC.

This clone was seen a handful of times. V usage is TRBV6-5 and J usage is TRBJ2-7; D not resolved. Per the germline V gene, CDR1 is MNHEY and CDR2 is SVGAGI. The length of the CDR3 is 15 residues. With 5 bases removed from V and 2 bases from J, the gap between germline ends came to 16 bases. CDR3 in amino acids: CASSTRLAVAYEQYF. The DNA of the CDR3 is TGTGCCAGCAGTACCCGTCTTGCAGTTGCCTACGAGCAGTACTTC.

The V call is TRBV7-3, the J call TRBJ2-7; the D gene is possibly TRBD2 (6 bases). CDR3 length: 14 residues. The V end was cut by 4 bases, the J end by 6 bases, with 16 bases between. From germline, CDR1 is SGHTA and CDR2 FQGTGA. Written as DNA, the CDR3 is TGTGCCAGCAGCTCCGGGACTCCGCCGCTCGAGCAGTACTTC. This encodes CASSSGTPPLEQYF. Together with reference TRBV7-3 and TRBJ2-7, the CDR3 gives the full variable domain: GAGVSQTPSNKVTEKGKYVELRCDPISGHTALYWYRQSLGQGPEFLIYFQGTGAADDSGLPNDRFFAVRPEGSVSTLKIQRTERGDSAVYLCASSSGTPPLEQYFGPGTRLTVT.

The rearrangement links TRBV7-8 to TRBJ2-3; D uncertain. The V end lost 2 bases, the J end lost 4 bases, and 10 bases lay between the germline ends. CDR1 is SGHVS and CDR2 is FQNEAQ in the germline V gene. The CDR3 contains 14 residues. CDR3 DNA: TGTGCCAGCAGCTTATTAGTGGTAGCAGATACGCAGTATTTT. This translates into CASSLLVVADTQYF.

The chain carries TRBV30 and TRBJ2-5, with a weak D call TRBD2 (5 bases). V was shortened by 2 bases and J by 3 bases, with 13 bases between the two germline ends. Germline V lookup: CDR1 GTSNPN, CDR2 SVGIG (reference sequence). This CDR3 spans 14 amino acids. CDR3 coding DNA: TGTGCCTGGAGTAACTTGCGAGGGAAAGAGACCCAGTACTTC. Its protein product is CAWSNLRGKETQYF.

V is TRBV29-1 and J is TRBJ2-7; 7 nucleotides line up with TRBD2. Trimming took 4 bases from V and 2 from J; bases not matched to a gene: 8. CDR1 SQVTM and CDR2 ANQGSEA come from the germline V gene. CDR3 length equals 14 residues. CDR3 sequence: CSVASRERAYEQYF. In DNA form, the CDR3 reads TGCAGCGTTGCTTCGCGGGAGCGGGCCTACGAGCAGTACTTC.

This chain joins TRBV28 and TRBJ2-7; a weak D match, TRBD1 (7 bases). V lost 8 bases, J lost 5 bases, and 25 bases lay in between. The CDR3 runs to 16 residues. The germline V gene has CDR1 MDHEN and CDR2 SYDVKM. The CDR3 nucleotides read TGTGCCAGCTCAAGCCGTCGGACGCCCAGGGGGGACGAGCAGTACTTC. This translates into CASSSRRTPRGDEQYF. Full variable domain (missing parts from reference TRBV28 and TRBJ2-7): DVKVTQSSRYLVKRTGEKVFLECVQDMDHENMFWYRQDPGLGLRLIYFSYDVKMKEKGDIPEGYSVSREKKERFSLILESASTNQTSMYLCASSSRRTPRGDEQYFGPGTRLTVT.

The rearrangement joins TRBV5-1 to TRBJ2-1; 8 positions agree with TRBD2. The germline CDR1 and CDR2 sequences are SGHRS and YFSETQ. The trim removed 2 bases at V and 9 bases at J, leaving 13 bases unmatched. This CDR3 has 16 residues. The CDR3 bases are TGCGCCAGCAGCTTCCCGAGCGGGAGAACGGATAGTGAGCAGTTCTTC. This codes for CASSFPSGRTDSEQFF.

This chain links TRBV7-8 with TRBJ1-1; TRBD1 might be the D (5 bases). The CDR3 consists of 15 residues. Germline CDR1 reads SGHVS; CDR2 reads FQNEAQ. V gave up 0 bases and J gave up 3 bases, with 11 bases separating them. The CDR3 is CASSLAGPGDTEAFF. The DNA for the CDR3 is TGTGCCAGCAGCTTAGCAGGGCCGGGGGACACTGAAGCTTTCTTT.